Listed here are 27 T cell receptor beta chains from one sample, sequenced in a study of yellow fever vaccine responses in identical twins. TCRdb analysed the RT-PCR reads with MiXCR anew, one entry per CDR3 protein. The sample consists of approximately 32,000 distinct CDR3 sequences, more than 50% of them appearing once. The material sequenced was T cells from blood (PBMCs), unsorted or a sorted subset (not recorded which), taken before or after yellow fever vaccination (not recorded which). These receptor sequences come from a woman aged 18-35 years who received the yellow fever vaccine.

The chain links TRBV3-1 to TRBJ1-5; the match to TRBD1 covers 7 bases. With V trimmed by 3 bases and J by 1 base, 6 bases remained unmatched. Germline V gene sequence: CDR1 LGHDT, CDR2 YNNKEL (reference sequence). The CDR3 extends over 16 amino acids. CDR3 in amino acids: CASSHGPGQSNQPQHF. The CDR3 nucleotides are TGTGCCAGCAGCCACGGCCCGGGACAGAGCAATCAGCCCCAGCATTTT.

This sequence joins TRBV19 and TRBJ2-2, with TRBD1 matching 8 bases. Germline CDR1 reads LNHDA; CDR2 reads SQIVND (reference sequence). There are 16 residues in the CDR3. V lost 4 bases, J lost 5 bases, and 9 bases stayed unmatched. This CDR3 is CASSRGQDSMTGELFF. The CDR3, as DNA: TGTGCCAGTAGTAGGGGACAGGACTCGATGACCGGGGAGCTGTTTTTT.

The CDR3 reads CASRTLAYYNEQFF. CDR3 in DNA: TGTGCCAGCAGAACACTAGCGTATTACAATGAGCAGTTCTTC. The rearrangement joins TRBV6-1 to TRBJ2-1, with TRBD2 matching over 7 bases. Per germline, CDR1 MNHNS and CDR2 SASEGT. V lost 6 bases to trimming and J lost 4 bases; unmatched junction nucleotides: 6. The CDR3 runs to 14 residues.

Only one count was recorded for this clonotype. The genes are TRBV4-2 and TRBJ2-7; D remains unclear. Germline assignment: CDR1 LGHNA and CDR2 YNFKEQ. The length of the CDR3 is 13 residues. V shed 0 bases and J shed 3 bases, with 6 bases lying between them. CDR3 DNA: TGTGCCAGCAGCCAAGAAGGGCACTACGAGCAGTACTTC. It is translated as CASSQEGHYEQYF.

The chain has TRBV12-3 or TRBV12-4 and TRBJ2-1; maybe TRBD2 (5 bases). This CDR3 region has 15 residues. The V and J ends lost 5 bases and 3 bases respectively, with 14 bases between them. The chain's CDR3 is CASSIVGLNYNEQFF. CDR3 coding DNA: TGTGCCAGCAGTATTGTTGGACTGAACTACAATGAGCAGTTCTTC.

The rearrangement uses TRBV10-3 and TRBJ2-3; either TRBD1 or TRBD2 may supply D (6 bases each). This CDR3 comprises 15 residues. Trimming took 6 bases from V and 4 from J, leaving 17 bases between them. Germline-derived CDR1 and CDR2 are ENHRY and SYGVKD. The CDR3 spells CAIRGGHNTADTQYF. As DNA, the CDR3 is TGTGCCATCAGGGGGGGACATAACACAGCAGATACGCAGTATTTT.

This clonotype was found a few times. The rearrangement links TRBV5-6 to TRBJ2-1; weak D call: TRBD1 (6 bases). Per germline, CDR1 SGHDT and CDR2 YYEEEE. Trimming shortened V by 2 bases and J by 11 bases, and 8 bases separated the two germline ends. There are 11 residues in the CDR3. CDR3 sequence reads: CASSLTGQQFF. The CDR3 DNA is TGTGCCAGCAGCTTAACAGGGCAGCAGTTCTTC.

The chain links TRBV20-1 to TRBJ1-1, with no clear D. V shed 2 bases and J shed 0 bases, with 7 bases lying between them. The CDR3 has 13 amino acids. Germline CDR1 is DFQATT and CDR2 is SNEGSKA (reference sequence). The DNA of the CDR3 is TGCAGTGCTAGACGGGTGGTGAACACTGAAGCTTTCTTT. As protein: CSARRVVNTEAFF.

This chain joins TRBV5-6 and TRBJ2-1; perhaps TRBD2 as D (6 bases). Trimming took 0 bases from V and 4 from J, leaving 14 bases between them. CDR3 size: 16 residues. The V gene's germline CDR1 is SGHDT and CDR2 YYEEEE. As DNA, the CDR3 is TGTGCCAGCAGCTTGGTGGCTAGCGAAAGATACAATGAGCAGTTCTTC. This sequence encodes CASSLVASERYNEQFF.

The chain's CDR3 is CATSRDGQTYNSPLHF. CDR3 bases: TGTGCCACCAGCAGAGACGGACAGACGTATAATTCACCCCTCCACTTT. The chain combines TRBV15 with TRBJ1-6; perhaps TRBD1 as D (6 bases). Deletions cut 0 bases from V and 4 bases from J, with 10 bases between. The CDR3 is 16 amino acids. From germline, CDR1 is LNHNV and CDR2 YYDKDF (reference sequence).

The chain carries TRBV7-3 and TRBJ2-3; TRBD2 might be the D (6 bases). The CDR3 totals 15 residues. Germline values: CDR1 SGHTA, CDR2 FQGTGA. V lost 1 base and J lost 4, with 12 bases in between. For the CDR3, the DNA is TGTGCCAGCAGCTTAATAGGCGGGAACGCAGATACGCAGTATTTT. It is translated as CASSLIGGNADTQYF.

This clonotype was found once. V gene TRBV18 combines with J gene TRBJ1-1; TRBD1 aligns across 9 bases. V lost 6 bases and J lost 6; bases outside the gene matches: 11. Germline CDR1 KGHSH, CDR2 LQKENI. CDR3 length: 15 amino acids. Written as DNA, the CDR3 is TGTGCCAGCTCTCCCCGTACAGGGGGCGACTCTGAAGCTTTCTTT. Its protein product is CASSPRTGGDSEAFF.

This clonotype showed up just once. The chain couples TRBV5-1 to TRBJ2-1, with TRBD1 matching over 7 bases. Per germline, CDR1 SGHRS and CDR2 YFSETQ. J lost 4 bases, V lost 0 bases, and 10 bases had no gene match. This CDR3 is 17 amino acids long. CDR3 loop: CASSLDRGRDAYNEQFF. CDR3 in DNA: TGCGCCAGCAGCTTGGACAGGGGCCGGGACGCTTACAATGAGCAGTTCTTC.

CDR3 bases: TGCAGCGTCCAGTCGGACAGGCGGAACACTGAAGCTTTCTTT. It is translated as CSVQSDRRNTEAFF. The rearrangement uses TRBV29-1 and TRBJ1-1; 7 bases line up with TRBD1. Germline V gives CDR1 SQVTM, CDR2 ANQGSEA. The ends lost 6 bases at V and 1 base at J; junction bases unmatched: 8. The CDR3 runs 14 residues.

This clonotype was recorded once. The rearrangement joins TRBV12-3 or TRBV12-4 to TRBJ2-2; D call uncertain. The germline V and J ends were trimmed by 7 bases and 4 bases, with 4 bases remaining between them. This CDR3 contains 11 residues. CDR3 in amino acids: CASKLTGELFF. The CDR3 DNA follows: TGTGCCAGCAAACTCACCGGGGAGCTGTTTTTT.

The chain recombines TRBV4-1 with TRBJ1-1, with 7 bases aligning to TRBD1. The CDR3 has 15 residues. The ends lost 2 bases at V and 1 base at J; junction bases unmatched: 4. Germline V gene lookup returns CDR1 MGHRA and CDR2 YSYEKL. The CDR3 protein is CASSQPGTENTEAFF. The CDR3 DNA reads TGCGCCAGCAGCCAACCCGGGACAGAGAACACTGAAGCTTTCTTT.

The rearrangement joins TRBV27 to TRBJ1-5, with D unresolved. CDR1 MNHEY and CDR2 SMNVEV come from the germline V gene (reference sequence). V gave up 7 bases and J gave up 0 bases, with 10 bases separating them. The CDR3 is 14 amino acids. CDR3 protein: CASKLSLSNQPQHF. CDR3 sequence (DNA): TGTGCCAGCAAACTCTCCCTTAGCAATCAGCCCCAGCATTTT.

The CDR3 sequence is CASSLEEGSETQYF. CDR3 DNA: TGTGCCAGCAGCTTGGAGGAGGGTAGTGAGACCCAGTACTTC. The chain uses TRBV5-6 and TRBJ2-5; tentative D call: TRBD2 (6 bases). V was pared by 0 bases and J by 5 bases, with 11 bases between. This CDR3 spans 14 amino acids. CDR1 is SGHDT and CDR2 is YYEEEE in the germline V gene.

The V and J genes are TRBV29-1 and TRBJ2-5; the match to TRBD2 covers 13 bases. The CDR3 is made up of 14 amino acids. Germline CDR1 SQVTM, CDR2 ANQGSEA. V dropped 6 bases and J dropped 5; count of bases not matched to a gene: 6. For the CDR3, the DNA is TGCAGCGTCCCAGGACTAGCGGGGGCGGAGACCCAGTACTTC. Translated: CSVPGLAGAETQYF.

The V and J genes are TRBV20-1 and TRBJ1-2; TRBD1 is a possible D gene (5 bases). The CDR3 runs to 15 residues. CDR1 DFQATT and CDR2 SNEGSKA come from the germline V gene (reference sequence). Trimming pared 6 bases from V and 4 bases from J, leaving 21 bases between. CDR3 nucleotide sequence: TGCAGTGCCCTAGAACAGGAGGGGCAAGGCTATGGCTACACCTTC. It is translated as CSALEQEGQGYGYTF.

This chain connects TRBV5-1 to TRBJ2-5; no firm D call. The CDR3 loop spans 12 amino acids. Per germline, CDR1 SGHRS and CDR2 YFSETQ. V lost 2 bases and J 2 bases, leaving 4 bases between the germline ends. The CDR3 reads CASSFKQETQYF. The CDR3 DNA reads TGCGCCAGCAGCTTTAAACAAGAGACCCAGTACTTC.

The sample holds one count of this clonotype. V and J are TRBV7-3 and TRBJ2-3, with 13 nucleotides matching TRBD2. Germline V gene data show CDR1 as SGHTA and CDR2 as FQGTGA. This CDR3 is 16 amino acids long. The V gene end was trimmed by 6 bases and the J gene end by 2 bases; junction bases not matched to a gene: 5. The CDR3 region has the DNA TGTGCCAGCAGGCAGACTAGCGGGGGGTACACAGATACGCAGTATTTT. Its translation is CASRQTSGGYTDTQYF. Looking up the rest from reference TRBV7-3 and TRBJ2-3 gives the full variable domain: GAGVSQTPSNKVTEKGKYVELRCDPISGHTALYWYRQSLGQGPEFLIYFQGTGAADDSGLPNDRFFAVRPEGSVSTLKIQRTERGDSAVYLCASRQTSGGYTDTQYFGPGTRLTVL.

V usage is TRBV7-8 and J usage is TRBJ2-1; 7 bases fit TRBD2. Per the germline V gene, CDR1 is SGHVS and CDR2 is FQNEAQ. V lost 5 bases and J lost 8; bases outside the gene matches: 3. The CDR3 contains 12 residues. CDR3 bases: TGTGCCAGCAGCCTTCGGGGGGATGAGCAGTTCTTC. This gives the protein CASSLRGDEQFF.

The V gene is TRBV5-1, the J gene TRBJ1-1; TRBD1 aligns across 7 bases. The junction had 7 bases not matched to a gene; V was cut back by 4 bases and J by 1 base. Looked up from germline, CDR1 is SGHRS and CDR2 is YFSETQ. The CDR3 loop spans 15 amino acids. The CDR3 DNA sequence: TGCGCCAGCAGCGGAAGACAGGGTGAGAACACTGAAGCTTTCTTT. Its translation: CASSGRQGENTEAFF.

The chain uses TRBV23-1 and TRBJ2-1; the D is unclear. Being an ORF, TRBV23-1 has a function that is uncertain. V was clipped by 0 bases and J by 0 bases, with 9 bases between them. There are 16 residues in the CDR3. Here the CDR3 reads CASSQSGLDSYNEQFF. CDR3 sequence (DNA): TGCGCCAGCAGTCAATCCGGCCTCGACTCCTACAATGAGCAGTTCTTC.

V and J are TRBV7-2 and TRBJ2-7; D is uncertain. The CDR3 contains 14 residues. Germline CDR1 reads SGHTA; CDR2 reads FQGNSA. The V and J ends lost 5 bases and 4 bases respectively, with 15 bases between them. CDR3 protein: CASSLWRIGYEQYF. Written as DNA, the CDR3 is TGTGCCAGCAGCCTGTGGCGGATCGGGTACGAGCAGTACTTC.

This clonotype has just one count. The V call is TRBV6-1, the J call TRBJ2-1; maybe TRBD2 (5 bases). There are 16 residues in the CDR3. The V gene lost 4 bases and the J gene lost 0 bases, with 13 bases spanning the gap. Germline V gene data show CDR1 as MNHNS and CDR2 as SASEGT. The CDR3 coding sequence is TGTGCCAGCAGTGCCCGGTTGGGGAGCTCCTACAATGAGCAGTTCTTC. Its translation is CASSARLGSSYNEQFF.